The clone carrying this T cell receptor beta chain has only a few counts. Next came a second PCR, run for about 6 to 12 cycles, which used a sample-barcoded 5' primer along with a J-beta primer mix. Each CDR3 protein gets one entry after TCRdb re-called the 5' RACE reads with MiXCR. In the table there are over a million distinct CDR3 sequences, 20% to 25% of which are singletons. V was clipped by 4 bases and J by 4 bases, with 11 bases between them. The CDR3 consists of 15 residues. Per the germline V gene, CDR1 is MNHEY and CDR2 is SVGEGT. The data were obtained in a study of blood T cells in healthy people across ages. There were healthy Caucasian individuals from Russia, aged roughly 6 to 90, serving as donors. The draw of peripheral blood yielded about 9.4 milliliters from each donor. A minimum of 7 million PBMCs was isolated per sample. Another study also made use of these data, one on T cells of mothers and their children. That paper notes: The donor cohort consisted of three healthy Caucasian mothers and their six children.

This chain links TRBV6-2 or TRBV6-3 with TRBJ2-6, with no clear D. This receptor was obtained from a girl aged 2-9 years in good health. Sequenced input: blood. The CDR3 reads CASSSEAIGANVLTF. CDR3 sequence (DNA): TGTGCCAGCAGTTCCGAGGCTATAGGGGCCAACGTCCTGACTTTC.